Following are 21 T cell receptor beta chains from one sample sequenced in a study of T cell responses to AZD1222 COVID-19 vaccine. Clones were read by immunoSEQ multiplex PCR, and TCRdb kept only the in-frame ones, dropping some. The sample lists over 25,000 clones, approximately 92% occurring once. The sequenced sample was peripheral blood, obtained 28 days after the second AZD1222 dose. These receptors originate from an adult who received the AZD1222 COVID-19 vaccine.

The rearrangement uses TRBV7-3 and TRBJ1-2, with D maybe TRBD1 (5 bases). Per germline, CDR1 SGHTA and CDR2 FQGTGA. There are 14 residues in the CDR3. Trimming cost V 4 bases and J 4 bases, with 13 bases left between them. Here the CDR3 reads CASSSDGTGYGYTF. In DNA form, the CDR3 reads TGTGCCAGCAGCTCGGACGGTACAGGCTATGGCTACACCTTC. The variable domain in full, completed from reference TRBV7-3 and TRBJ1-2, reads GAGVSQTPSNKVTEKGKYVELRCDPISGHTALYWYRQSLGQGPEFLIYFQGTGAADDSGLPNDRFFAVRPEGSVSTLKIQRTERGDSAVYLCASSSDGTGYGYTFGSGTRLTVV.

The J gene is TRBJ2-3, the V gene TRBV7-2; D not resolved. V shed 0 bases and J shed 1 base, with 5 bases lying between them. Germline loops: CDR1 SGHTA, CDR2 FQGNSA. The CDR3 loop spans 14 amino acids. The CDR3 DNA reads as TGTGCCAGCAGCTTAGCTCGGGGCACAGATACGCAGTATTTT. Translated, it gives CASSLARGTDTQYF.

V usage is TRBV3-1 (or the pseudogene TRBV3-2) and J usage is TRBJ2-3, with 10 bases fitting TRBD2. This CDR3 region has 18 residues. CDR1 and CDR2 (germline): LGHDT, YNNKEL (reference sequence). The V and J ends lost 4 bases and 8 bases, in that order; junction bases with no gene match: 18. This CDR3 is CASSPQDLSTAGGGTQYF. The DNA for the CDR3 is TGTGCCAGCAGCCCGCAGGATCTTTCAACAGCGGGAGGGGGTACGCAGTATTTT.

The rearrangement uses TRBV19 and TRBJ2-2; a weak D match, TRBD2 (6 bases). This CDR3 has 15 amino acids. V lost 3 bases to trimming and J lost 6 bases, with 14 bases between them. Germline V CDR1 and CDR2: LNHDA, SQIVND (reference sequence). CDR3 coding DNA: TGTGCCAGTAGTATGAGGGTCTGGGAGGCCGGGGAGCTGTTTTTT. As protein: CASSMRVWEAGELFF.

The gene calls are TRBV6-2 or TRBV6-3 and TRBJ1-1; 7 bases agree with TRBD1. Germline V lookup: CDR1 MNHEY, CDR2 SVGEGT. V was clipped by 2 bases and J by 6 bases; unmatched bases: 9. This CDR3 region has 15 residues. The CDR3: CASSYQGGHPPEAFF. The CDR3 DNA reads TGTGCCAGCAGTTACCAGGGGGGACACCCACCTGAAGCTTTCTTT.

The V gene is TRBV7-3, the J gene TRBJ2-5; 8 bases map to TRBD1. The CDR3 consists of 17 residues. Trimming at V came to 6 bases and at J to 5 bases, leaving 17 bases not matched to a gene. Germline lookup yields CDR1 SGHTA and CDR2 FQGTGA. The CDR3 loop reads CASRKGARDRGSETQYF. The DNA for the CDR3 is TGTGCCAGCAGGAAAGGGGCCCGTGACAGGGGATCGGAGACCCAGTACTTC.

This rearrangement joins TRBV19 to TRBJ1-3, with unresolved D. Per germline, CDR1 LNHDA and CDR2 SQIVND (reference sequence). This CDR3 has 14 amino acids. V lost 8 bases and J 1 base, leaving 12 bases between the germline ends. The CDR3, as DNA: TGTGCCAGTGGAAATACAGAATCTGGAAACACCATATATTTT. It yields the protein CASGNTESGNTIYF.

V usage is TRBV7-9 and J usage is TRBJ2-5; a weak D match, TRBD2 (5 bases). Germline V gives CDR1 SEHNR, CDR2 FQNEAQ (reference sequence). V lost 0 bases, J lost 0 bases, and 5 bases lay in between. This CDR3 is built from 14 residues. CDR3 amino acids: CASSLARDQETQYF. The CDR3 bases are TGTGCCAGCAGCTTAGCGAGGGACCAAGAGACCCAGTACTTC.

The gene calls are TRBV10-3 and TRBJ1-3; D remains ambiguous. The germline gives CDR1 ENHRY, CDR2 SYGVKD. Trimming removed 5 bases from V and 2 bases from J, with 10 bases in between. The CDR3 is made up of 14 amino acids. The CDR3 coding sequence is TGTGCCATCAGTCGTAAAGGGACTGGAAACACCATATATTTT. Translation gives CAISRKGTGNTIYF.

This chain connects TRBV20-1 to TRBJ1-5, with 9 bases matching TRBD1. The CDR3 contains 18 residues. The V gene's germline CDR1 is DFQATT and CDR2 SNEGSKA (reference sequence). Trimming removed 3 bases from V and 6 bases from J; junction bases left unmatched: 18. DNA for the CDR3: TGCAGTGCTAGTGGCTGGACAGGGGCCCGCTCAGGAGGTCAGCCCCAGCATTTT. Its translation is CSASGWTGARSGGQPQHF.

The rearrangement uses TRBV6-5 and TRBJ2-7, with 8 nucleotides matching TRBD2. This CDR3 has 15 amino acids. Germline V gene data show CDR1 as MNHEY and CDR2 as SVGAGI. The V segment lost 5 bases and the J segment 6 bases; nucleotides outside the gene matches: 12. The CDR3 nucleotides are TGTGCCAGCAGTCTAAGCGCGGGAGGTTTTCCCGAGCAGTACTTC. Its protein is CASSLSAGGFPEQYF.

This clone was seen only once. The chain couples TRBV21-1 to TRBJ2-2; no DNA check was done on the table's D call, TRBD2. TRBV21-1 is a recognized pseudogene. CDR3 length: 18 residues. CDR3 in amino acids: CASSKYPFARRNTGELFF. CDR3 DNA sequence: TGTGCCAGCAGCAAGTATCCATTCGCCCGGAGGAACACCGGGGAGCTGTTTTTT.

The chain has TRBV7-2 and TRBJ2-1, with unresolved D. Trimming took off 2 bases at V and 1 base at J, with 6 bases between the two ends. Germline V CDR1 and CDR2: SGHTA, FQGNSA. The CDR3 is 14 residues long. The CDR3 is CASSLRSSYNEQFF. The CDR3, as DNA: TGTGCCAGCAGCTTAAGGAGTTCCTACAATGAGCAGTTCTTC.

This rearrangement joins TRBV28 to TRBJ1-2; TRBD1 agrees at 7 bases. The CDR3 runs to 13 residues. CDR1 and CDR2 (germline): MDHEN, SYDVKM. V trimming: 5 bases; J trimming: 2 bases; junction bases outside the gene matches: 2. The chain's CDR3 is CASSAGQNYGYTF. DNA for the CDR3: TGTGCCAGCAGTGCGGGACAGAACTATGGCTACACCTTC.

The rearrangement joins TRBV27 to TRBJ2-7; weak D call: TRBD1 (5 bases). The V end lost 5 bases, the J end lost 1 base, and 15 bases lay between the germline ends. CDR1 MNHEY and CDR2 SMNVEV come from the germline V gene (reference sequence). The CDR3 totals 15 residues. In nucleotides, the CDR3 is TGTGCCAGCAGTCCCCAGCAGGGTAGGTCCTACGAGCAGTACTTC. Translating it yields CASSPQQGRSYEQYF.

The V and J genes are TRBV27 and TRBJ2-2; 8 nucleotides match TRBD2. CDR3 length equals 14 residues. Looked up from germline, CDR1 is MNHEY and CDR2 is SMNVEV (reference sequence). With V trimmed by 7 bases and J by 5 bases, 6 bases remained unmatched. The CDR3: CASNKAGVTGELFF. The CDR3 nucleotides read TGTGCCAGCAATAAAGCGGGAGTTACCGGGGAGCTGTTTTTT.

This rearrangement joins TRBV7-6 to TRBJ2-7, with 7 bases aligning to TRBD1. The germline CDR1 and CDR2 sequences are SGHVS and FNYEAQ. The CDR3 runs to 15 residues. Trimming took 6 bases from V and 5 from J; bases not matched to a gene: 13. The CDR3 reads CASSGLTGLLDEQYF. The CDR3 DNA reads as TGTGCCAGCAGTGGACTGACAGGGCTCCTCGACGAGCAGTACTTC.

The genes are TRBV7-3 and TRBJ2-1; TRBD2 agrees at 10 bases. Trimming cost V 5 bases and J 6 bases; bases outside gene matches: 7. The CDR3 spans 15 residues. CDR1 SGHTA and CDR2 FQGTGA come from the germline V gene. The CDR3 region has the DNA TGTGCCAGCAGCCTCAATAGCGGGAGGAGCAATGAGCAGTTCTTC. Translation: CASSLNSGRSNEQFF. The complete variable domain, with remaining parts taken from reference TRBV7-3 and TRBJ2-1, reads GAGVSQTPSNKVTEKGKYVELRCDPISGHTALYWYRQSLGQGPEFLIYFQGTGAADDSGLPNDRFFAVRPEGSVSTLKIQRTERGDSAVYLCASSLNSGRSNEQFFGPGTRLTVL.

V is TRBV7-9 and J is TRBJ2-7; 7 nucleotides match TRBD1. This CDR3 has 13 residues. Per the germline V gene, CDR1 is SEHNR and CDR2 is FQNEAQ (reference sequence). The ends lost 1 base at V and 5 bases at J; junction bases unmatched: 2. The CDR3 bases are TGTGCCAGCAGCTTAGGACAGGGTCACGAGCAGTACTTC. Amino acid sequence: CASSLGQGHEQYF.

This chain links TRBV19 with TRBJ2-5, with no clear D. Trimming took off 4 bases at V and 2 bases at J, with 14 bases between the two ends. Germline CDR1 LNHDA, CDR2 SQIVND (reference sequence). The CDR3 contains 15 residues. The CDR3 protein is CASSTLPIEQETQYF. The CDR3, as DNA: TGTGCCAGTAGTACTCTACCCATTGAGCAAGAGACCCAGTACTTC.

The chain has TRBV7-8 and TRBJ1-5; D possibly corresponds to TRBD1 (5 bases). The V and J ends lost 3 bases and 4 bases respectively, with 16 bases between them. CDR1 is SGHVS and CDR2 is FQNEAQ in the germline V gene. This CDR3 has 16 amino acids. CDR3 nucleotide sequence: TGTGCCAGCAGCTTGCCTAAAGGGGCCGGTAATCAGCCCCAGCATTTT. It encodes CASSLPKGAGNQPQHF.